Included here is one T cell receptor (beta chain) sequence, with context. Its antigen is unknown. The sample belongs to a study of tumor and adjacent non-tumor tissue in lung cancer. This CDR3 comprises 16 residues. Germline loops: CDR1 SQVTM, CDR2 ANQGSEA. Trimming removed 7 bases from V and 12 bases from J; junction bases left unmatched: 23. A modified ARM-PCR protocol with three rounds of nested PCR amplified TCRbeta. TCRdb reprocessed the multiplex PCR reads with MiXCR, giving one entry per CDR3 protein. This table has more than 90,000 distinct CDR3 sequences, about 66% appearing once. Findings and caveats of the study: Higher tumor TCR diversity was associated with shorter survival.

No cell sorting was done before RNA was extracted from the tissue. Sequencing input: lung tumor tissue. This clonotype originated in a man aged 60-69 years with non-small cell lung cancer. This chain joins TRBV29-1 and TRBJ2-2; the match to TRBD1 covers 7 bases. The CDR3 loop is CSALRRGRDSTLKLFF. The CDR3 DNA sequence: TGCAGCGCTCTACGACGAGGCCGGGACAGTACTTTGAAGCTGTTTTTT.